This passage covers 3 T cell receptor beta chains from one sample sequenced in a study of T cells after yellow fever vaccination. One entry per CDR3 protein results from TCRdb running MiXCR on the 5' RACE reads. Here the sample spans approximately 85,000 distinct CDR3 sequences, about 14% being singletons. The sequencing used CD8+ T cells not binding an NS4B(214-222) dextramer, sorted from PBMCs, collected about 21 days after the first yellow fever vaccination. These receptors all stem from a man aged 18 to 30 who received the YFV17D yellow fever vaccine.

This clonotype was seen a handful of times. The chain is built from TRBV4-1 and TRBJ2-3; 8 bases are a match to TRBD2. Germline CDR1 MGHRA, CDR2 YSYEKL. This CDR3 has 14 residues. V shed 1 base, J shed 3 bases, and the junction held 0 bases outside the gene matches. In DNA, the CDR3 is TGCGCCAGCAGCCAAGCGGGGGGGACAGATACGCAGTATTTT. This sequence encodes CASSQAGGTDTQYF.

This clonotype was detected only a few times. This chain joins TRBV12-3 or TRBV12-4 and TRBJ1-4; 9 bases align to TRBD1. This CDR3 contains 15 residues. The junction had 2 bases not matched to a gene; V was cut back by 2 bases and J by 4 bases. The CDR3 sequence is CASSLKTGGNEKLFF. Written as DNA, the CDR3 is TGTGCCAGCAGTTTAAAGACAGGGGGTAATGAAAAACTGTTTTTT.

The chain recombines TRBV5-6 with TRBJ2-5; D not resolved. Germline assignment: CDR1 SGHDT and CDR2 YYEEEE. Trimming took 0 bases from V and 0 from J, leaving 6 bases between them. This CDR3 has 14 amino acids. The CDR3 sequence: CASSLAADQETQYF. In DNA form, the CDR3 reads TGTGCCAGCAGCTTGGCGGCAGACCAAGAGACCCAGTACTTC. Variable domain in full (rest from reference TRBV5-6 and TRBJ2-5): DAGVTQSPTHLIKTRGQQVTLRCSPKSGHDTVSWYQQALGQGPQFIFQYYEEEERQRGNFPDRFSGHQFPNYSSELNVNALLLGDSALYLCASSLAADQETQYFGPGTRLLVL.